This T cell receptor (beta chain) was sequenced in a study of technical replicates of blood from several donors. Clones were read by immunoSEQ multiplex PCR, and TCRdb kept only the in-frame ones, dropping some. The repertoire has about 81,000 clones, about 90% of them found once; the top ten carry over 0.2%. The material sequenced was T cells isolated from PBMCs. The receptor comes from a human donor in good health.

This chain's CDR3 is CAISGQEDSPLHF. In DNA, the CDR3 is TGTGCCATCAGTGGACAGGAAGACTCACCCCTCCACTTT. V gene TRBV10-3 combines with J gene TRBJ1-6; a possible D gene is TRBD1 (6 bases). CDR3 length: 13 residues. Germline lookup yields CDR1 ENHRY and CDR2 SYGVKD. Trimming removed 4 bases from V and 10 bases from J, with 11 bases in between.